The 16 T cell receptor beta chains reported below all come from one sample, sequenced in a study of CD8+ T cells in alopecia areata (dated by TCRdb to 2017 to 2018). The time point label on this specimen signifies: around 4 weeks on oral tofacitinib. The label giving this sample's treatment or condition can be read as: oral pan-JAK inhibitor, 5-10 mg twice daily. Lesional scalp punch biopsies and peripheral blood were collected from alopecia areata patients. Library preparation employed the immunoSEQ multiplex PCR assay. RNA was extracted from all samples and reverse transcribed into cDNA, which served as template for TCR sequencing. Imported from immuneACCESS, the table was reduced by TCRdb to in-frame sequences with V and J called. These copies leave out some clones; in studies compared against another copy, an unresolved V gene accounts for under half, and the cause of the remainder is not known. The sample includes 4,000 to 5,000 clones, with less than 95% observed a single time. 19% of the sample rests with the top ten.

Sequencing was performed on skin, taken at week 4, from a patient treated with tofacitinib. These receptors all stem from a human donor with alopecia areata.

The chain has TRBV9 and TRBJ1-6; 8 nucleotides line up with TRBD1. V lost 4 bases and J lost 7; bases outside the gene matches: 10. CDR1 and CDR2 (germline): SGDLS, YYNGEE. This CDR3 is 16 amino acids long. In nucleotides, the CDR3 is TGTGCCAGCAGCTCCCCAGGGGGCGAGGGGAATTCACCCCTCCACTTT. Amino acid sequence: CASSSPGGEGNSPLHF.

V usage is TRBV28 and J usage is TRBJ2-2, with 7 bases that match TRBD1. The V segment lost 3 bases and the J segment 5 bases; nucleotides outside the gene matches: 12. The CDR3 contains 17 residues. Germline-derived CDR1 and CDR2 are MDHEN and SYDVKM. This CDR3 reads CASSLVIVGGRTGELFF. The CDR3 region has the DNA TGTGCCAGCAGTTTGGTCATTGTAGGGGGCCGAACCGGGGAGCTGTTTTTT.

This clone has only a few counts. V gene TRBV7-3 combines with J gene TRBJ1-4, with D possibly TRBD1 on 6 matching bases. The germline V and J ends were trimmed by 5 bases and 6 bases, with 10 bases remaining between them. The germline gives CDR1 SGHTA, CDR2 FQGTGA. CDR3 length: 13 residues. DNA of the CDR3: TGTGCCAGCAGCCGGGACAAGGATGAAAAACTGTTTTTT. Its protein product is CASSRDKDEKLFF.

The CDR3 sequence: CAWSRQGDGTDTQYF. In nucleotides, the CDR3 is TGTGCCTGGAGTCGACAGGGCGACGGCACAGATACGCAGTATTTT. The chain combines TRBV30 with TRBJ2-3; 7 bases line up with TRBD1. Germline CDR1 and CDR2: GTSNPN and SVGIG (reference sequence). Trimming took 2 bases from V and 1 from J; bases not matched to a gene: 6. This CDR3 is 15 amino acids long.

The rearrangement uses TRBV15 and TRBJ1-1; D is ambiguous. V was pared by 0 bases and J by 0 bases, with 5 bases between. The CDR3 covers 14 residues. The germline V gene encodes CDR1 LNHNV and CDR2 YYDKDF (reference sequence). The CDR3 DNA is TGTGCCACCAGCAGAGATGTCTTGAACACTGAAGCTTTCTTT. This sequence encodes CATSRDVLNTEAFF.

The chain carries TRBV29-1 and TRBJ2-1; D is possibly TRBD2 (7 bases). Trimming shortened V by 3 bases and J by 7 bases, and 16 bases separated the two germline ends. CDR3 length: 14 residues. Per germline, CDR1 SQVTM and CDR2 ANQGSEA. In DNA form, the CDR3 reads TGCAGCGTTGATTGGGGGGGCTACAGGAATGAGCAGTTCTTC. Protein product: CSVDWGGYRNEQFF.

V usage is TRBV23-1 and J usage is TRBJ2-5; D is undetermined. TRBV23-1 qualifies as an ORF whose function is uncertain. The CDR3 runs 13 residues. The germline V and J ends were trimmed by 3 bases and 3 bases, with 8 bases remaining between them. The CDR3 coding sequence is TGCGCCAGCAGTCAGAAAGAAAAAGAGACCCAGTACTTC. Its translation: CASSQKEKETQYF.

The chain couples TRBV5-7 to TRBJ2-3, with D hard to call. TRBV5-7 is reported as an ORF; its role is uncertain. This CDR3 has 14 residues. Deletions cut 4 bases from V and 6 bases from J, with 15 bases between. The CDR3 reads CASSVRTLGDTQYF. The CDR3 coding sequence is TGTGCCAGCAGCGTACGGACCCTGGGGGATACGCAGTATTTT.

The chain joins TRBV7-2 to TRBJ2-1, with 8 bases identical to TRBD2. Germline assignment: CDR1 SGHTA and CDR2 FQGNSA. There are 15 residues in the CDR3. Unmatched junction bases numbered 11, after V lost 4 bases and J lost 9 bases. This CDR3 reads CASSSSGLVESEQFF. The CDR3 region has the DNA TGTGCCAGCAGCTCCTCGGGACTAGTTGAGAGTGAGCAGTTCTTC.

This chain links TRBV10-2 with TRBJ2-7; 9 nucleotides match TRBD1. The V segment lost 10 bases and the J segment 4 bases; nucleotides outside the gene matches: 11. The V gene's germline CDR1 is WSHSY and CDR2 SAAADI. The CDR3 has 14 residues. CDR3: CAIGDPGQGYEQYF. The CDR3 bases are TGCGCCATCGGGGACCCGGGACAGGGTTACGAGCAGTACTTC.

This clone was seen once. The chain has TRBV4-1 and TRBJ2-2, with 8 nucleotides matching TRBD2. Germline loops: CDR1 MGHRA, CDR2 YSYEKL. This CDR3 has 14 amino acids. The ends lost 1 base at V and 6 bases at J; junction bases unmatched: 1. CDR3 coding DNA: TGCGCCAGCAGCCAAGGGCGGGAGGCCGGGGAGCTGTTTTTT. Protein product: CASSQGREAGELFF.

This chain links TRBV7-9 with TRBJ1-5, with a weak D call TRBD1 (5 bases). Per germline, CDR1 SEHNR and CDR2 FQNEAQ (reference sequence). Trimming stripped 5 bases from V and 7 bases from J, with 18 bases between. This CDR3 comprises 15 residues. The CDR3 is CASSPSTGGNQPQHF. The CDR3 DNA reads TGTGCCAGCAGCCCTAGCACGGGGGGAAACCAGCCCCAGCATTTT.

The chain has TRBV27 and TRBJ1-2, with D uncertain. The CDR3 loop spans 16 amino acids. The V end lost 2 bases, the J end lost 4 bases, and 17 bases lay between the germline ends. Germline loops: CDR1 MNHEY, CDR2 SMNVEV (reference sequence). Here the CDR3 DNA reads TGTGCCAGCAGTTTAAGGGCGGACGGACCGGGCTATGGCTACACCTTC. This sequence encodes CASSLRADGPGYGYTF.

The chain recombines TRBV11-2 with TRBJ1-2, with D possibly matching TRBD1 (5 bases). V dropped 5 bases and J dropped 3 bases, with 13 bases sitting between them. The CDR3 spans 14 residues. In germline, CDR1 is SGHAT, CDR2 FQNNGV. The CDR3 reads CASSPGLKDYGYTF. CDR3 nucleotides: TGTGCCAGCAGCCCGGGACTAAAGGACTATGGCTACACCTTC.

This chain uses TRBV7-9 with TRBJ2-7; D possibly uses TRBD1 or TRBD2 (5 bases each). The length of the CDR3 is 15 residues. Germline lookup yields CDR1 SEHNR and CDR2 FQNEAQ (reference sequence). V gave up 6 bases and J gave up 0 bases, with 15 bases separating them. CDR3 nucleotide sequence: TGTGCCAGCAGGCTAGATGGGACCTACTCCTACGAGCAGTACTTC. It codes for CASRLDGTYSYEQYF.

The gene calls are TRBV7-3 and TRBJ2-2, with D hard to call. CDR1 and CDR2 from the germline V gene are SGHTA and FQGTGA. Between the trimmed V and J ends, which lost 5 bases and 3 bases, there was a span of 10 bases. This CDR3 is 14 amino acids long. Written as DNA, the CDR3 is TGTGCCAGCAGCCCAGATTGGGACACCGGGGAGCTGTTTTTT. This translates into CASSPDWDTGELFF. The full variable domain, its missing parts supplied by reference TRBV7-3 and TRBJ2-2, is GAGVSQTPSNKVTEKGKYVELRCDPISGHTALYWYRQSLGQGPEFLIYFQGTGAADDSGLPNDRFFAVRPEGSVSTLKIQRTERGDSAVYLCASSPDWDTGELFFGEGSRLTVL.